The clone carrying this T cell receptor (beta chain) was detected only once. Method: immunoSEQ multiplex PCR; TCRdb's copy keeps in-frame clones and lacks some. Here the sample spans about 260,000 clones, around 80% being singletons. Germline-derived CDR1 and CDR2 are SSHAT and FNYEAQ (reference sequence). V gave up 5 bases and J gave up 0 bases; unmatched junction bases: 8. The length of the CDR3 is 16 residues. This specimen belongs to a study of blood T cell repertoires in COVID-19. Study at large: PBMCs, B-cell-depleted T cells, or T cells were the source of the cDNA or gDNA that made up the material.

This chain uses TRBV7-7 with TRBJ1-1, with TRBD1 identical over 8 bases. Sequencing input: PBMCs or T cells enriched from blood (not recorded which). This receptor was taken from a man aged 25-45 years with acute COVID-19. The CDR3 DNA sequence: TGTGCCAGCAGCATCCTCCACAGGGGGATGAACACTGAAGCTTTCTTT. This sequence encodes CASSILHRGMNTEAFF.